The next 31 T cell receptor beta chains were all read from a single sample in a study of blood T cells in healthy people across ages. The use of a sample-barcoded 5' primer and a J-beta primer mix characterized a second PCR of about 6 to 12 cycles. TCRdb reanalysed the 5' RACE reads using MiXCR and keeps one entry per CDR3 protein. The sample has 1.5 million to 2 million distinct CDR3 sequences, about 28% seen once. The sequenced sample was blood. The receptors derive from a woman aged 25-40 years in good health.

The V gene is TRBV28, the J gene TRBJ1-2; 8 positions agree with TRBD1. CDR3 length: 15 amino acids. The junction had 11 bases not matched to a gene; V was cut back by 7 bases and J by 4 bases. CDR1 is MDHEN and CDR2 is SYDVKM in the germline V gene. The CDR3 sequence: CASTLGQGATYGYTF. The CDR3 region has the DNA TGTGCCAGCACCCTGGGGCAGGGGGCGACCTATGGCTACACCTTC.

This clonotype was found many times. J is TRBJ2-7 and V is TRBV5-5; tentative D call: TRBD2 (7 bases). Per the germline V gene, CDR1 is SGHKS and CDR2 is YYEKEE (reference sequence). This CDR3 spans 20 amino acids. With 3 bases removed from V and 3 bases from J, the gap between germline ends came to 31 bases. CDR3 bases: TGTGCCAGCAGCTGGGGGGGCTCATCGATCAAGGCCTACGCCAACTACGAGCAGTACTTC. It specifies CASSWGGSSIKAYANYEQYF.

This CDR3 reads CASRLGQGNTGELFF. The CDR3 DNA follows: TGTGCCAGTAGGTTGGGACAGGGGAACACCGGGGAGCTGTTTTTT. The V gene is TRBV12-3 or TRBV12-4, the J gene TRBJ2-2; TRBD1 matches at 9 bases. Trimming removed 9 bases from V and 1 base from J; junction bases left unmatched: 6. The CDR3 contains 15 residues.

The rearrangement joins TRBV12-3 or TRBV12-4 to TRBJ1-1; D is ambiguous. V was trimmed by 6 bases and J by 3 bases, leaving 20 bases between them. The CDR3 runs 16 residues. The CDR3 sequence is CASSTFGAGQHTEAFF. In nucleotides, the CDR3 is TGTGCCAGCAGCACCTTTGGTGCAGGCCAACACACTGAAGCTTTCTTT.

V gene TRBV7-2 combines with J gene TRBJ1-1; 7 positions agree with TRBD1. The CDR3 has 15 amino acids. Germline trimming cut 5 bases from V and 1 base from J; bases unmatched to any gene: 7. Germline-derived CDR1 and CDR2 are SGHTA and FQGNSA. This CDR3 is CASSKPQGTNTEAFF. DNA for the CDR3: TGTGCCAGCAGCAAACCACAGGGGACGAACACTGAAGCTTTCTTT.

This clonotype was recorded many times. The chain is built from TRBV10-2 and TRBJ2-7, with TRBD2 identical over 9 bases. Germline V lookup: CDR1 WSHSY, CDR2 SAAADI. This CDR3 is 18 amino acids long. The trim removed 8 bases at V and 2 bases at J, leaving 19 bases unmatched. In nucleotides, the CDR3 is TGCGCCAGCGGAAGCGGGTCTAGCGGGGTCCCGAGGCCCTACGAGCAGTACTTC. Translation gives CASGSGSSGVPRPYEQYF.

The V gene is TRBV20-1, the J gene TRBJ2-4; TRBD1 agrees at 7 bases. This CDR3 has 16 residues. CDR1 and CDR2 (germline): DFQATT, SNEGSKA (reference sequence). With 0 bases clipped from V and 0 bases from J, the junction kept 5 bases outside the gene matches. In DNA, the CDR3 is TGCAGTGCTAGAGACCGGGACAGAATAGCCAAAAACATTCAGTACTTC. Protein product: CSARDRDRIAKNIQYF.

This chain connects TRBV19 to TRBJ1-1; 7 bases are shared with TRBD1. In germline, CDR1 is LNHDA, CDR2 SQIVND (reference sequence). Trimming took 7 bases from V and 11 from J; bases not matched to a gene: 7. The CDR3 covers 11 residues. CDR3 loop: CASTYRGDAFF. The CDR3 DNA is TGTGCCAGTACCTACAGGGGTGATGCTTTCTTT. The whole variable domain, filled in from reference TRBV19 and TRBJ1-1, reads DGGITQSPKYLFRKEGQNVTLSCEQNLNHDAMYWYRQDPGQGLRLIYYSQIVNDFQKGDIAEGYSVSREKKESFPLTVTSAQKNPTAFYLCASTYRGDAFFGQGTRLTVV.

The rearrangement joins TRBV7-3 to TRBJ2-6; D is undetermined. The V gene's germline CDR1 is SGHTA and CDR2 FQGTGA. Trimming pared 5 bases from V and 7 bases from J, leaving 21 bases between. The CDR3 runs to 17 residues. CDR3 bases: TGTGCCAGCAGCCAATCTGTAAGACAACTGGGTGCCAACGTCCTGACTTTC. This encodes CASSQSVRQLGANVLTF.

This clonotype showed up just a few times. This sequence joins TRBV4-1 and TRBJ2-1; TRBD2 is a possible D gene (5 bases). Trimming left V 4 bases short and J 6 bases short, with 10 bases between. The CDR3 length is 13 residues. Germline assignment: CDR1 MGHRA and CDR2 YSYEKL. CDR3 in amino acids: CASSPGLFNEQFF. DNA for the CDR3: TGCGCCAGCAGCCCCGGACTCTTCAATGAGCAGTTCTTC.

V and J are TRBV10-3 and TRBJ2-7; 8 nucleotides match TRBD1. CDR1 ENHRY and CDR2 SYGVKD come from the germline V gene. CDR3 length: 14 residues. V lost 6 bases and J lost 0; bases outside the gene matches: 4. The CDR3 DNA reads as TGTGCCATCAGGGAACAGGGGGTCTCCTACGAGCAGTACTTC. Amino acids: CAIREQGVSYEQYF.

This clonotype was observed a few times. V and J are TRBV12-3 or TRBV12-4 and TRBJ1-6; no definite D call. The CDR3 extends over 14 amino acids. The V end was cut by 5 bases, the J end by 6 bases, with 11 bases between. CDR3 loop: CASSTGLPNSPLHF. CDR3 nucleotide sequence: TGTGCCAGCAGTACCGGGCTACCTAATTCACCCCTCCACTTT.

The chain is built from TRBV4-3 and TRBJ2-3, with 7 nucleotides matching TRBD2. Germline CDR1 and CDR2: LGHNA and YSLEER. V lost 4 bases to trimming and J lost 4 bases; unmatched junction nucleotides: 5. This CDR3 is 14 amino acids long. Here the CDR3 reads CASSLALAADTQYF. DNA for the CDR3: TGCGCCAGCAGCCTCGCTCTAGCGGCAGATACGCAGTATTTT.

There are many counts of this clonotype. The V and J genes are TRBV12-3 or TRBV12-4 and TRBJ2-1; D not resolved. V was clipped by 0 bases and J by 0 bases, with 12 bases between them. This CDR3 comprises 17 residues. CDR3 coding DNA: TGTGCCAGCAGTTTAGCGTTCGGGCCGAGCTCCTACAATGAGCAGTTCTTC. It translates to CASSLAFGPSSYNEQFF.

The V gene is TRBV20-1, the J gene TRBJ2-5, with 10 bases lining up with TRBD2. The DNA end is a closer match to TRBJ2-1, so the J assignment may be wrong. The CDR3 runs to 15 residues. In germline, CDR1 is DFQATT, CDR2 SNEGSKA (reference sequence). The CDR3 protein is CSASETSGYQETQFF. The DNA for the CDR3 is TGCAGTGCTAGTGAGACTAGCGGGTACCAAGAGACCCAGTTCTTC.

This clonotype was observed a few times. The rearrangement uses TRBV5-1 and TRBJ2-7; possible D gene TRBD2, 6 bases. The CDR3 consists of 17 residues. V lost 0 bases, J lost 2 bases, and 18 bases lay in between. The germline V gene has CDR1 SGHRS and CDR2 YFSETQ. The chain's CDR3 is CASSLGAADLAPYEQYF. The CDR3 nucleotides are TGCGCCAGCAGCTTGGGGGCGGCTGATCTAGCGCCCTACGAGCAGTACTTC.

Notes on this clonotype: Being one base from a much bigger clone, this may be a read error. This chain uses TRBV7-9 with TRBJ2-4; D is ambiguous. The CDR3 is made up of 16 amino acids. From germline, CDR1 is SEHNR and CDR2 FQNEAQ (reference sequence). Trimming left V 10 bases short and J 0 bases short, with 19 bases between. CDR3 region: CANTLSQHLAKNIQYF. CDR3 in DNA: TGTGCCAACACCTTAAGCCAACACTTAGCCAAAAACATTCAGTACTTC.

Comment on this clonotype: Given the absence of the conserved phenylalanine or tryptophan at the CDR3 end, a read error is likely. This CDR3 is CASSPPEGETQYV. Here the CDR3 DNA reads TGTGCCAGCAGCCCGCCGGAAGGGGAGACCCAGTACGTC. The gene calls are TRBV12-3 or TRBV12-4 and TRBJ2-5; D is ambiguous. V lost 6 bases and J 5 bases, leaving 13 bases between the germline ends. This CDR3 has 13 residues.

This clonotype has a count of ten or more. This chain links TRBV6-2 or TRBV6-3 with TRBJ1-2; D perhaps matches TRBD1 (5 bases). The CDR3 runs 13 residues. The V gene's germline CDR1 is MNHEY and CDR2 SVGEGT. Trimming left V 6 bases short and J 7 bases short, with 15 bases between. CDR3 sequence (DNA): TGTGCCAGCAGCCACGGGACGGCCGTTGGCTACACCTTC. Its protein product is CASSHGTAVGYTF.

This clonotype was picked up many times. The CDR3 bases are TGCGCCAGCAGCTTGGAGCCCCGGGACTACGAGCAGTACTTC. The encoded protein is CASSLEPRDYEQYF. The chain couples TRBV5-1 to TRBJ2-7; possible D gene TRBD2, 5 bases. The germline V and J ends were trimmed by 0 bases and 3 bases, with 10 bases remaining between them. This CDR3 has 14 amino acids. From germline, CDR1 is SGHRS and CDR2 YFSETQ.

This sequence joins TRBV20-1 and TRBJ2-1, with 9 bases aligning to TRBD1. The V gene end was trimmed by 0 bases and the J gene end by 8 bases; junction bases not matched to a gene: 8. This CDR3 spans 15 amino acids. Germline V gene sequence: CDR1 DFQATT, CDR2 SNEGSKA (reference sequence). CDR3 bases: TGCAGTGCTAGAGATCCGGGGGGACAGGGCTATGAGCAGTTCTTC. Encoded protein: CSARDPGGQGYEQFF.

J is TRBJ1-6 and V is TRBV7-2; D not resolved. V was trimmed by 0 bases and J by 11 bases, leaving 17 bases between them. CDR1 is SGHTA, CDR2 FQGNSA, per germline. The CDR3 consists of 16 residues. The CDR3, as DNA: TGTGCCAGCAGCTTAGCTTACGGGGTCGGAACTGCACCCCTCCACTTT. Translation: CASSLAYGVGTAPLHF.

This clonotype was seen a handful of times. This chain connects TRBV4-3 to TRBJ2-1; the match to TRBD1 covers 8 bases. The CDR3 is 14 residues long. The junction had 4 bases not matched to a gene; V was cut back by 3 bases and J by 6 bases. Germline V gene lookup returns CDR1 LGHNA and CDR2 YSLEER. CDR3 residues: CASSQATGGNEQFF. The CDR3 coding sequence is TGCGCCAGCAGCCAGGCCACAGGGGGCAATGAGCAGTTCTTC.

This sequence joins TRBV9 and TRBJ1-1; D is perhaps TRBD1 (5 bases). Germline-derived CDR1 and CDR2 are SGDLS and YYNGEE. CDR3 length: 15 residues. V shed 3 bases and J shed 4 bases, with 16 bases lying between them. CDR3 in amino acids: CASSGADIFGTEAFF. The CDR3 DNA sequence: TGTGCCAGCAGCGGAGCGGACATTTTTGGCACTGAAGCTTTCTTT.

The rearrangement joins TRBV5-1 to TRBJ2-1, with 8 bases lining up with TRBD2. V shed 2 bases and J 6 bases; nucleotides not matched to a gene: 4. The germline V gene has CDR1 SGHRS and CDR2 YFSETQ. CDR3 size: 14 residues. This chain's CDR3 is CASSFRTSPNEQFF. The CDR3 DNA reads TGCGCCAGCAGCTTCCGGACTAGCCCCAATGAGCAGTTCTTC. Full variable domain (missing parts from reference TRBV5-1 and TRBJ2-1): KAGVTQTPRYLIKTRGQQVTLSCSPISGHRSVSWYQQTPGQGLQFLFEYFSETQRNKGNFPGRFSGRQFSNSRSEMNVSTLELGDSALYLCASSFRTSPNEQFFGPGTRLTVL.

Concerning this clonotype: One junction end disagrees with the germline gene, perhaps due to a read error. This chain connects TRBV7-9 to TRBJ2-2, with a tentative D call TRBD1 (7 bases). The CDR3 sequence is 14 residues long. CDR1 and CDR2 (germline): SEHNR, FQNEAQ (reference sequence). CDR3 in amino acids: CASSPRGVTGEPFF. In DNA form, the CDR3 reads TGTGCCAGCAGCCCCAGGGGGGTCACCGGGGAGCCGTTTTTT. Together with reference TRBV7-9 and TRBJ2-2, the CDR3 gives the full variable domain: DTGVSQNPRHKITKRGQNVTFRCDPISEHNRLYWYRQTLGQGPEFLTYFQNEAQLEKSRLLSDRFSAERPKGSFSTLEIQRTEQGDSAMYLCASSPRGVTGEPFFGEGSRLTVL.

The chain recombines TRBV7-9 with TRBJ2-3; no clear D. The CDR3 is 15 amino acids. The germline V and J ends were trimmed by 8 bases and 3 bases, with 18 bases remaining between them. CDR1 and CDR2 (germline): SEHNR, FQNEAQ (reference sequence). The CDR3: CASLRSGHSTDTQYF. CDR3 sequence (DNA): TGTGCCAGCTTACGGTCTGGGCATTCTACAGATACGCAGTATTTT.

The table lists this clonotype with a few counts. For the CDR3, the DNA is TGTGCCAGCAGCTTAGCCGGGACCTACTACAATGAGCAGTTCTTC. As protein: CASSLAGTYYNEQFF. This chain joins TRBV11-2 and TRBJ2-1; perhaps D is TRBD1 or TRBD2 (5 bases each). V dropped 1 base and J dropped 3 bases, with 10 bases sitting between them. CDR1 and CDR2 (germline): SGHAT, FQNNGV. This CDR3 has 15 residues.

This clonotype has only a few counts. CDR3 sequence reads: CASSARGWGTNYGYTF. CDR3 in DNA: TGTGCCAGCAGTGCCCGGGGATGGGGGACTAACTATGGCTACACCTTC. V usage is TRBV12-3 or TRBV12-4 and J usage is TRBJ1-2; the D gene is possibly TRBD1 (5 bases). CDR3 length: 16 amino acids. V dropped 5 bases and J dropped 0 bases, with 16 bases sitting between them.

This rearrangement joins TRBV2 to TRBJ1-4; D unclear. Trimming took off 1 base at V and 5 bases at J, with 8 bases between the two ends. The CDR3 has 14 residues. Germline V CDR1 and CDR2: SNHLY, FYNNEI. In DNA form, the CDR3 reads TGTGCCAGCAGTGAAGTTACGAAGAATGAAAAACTGTTTTTT. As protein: CASSEVTKNEKLFF.

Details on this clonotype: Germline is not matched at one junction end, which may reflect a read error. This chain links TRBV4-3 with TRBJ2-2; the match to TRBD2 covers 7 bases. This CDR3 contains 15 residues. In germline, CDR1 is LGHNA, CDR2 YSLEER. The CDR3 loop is CARSQVQGGSGELFF. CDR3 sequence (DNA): TGCGCCCGCAGCCAAGTTCAGGGAGGGTCCGGGGAGCTGTTTTTT.